This T cell receptor (beta chain) was captured by sequencing in a study of CD8 T cells in Susac syndrome (dated by TCRdb to about 2019). Notes on the research overall: Among the Susac syndrome patients who were sequenced, clinically active disease was present in more than 5 and clinical remission was observed in fewer than 10. Susac syndrome patients were therapy-naive, on corticosteroids (some also receiving IVIg), or on IVIg alone at blood withdrawal. Whether CD8+ T cell activation and differentiation in Susac syndrome was antigen driven was tested using repertoire sequencing. Study-wide findings and limitations: The number of individuals in the TCR sequencing and HLA analysis was recognized as being relatively small. In the CD4+ T cell repertoire of Susac syndrome patients, clonal expansion was not detected.

Peripheral blood CD8+ and CD4+ T cells from healthy donors, Susac syndrome patients and multiple sclerosis patients were profiled by high-throughput TCR beta sequencing. Recently defined diagnostic criteria for definite or probable disease were met by the Susac syndrome patients. Bulk CD8+ and CD4+ T cells were purified by magnetic negative isolation, while CD8+ TEMRA cells were enriched using FACS. Blood was collected in EDTA tubes and processed within 24 hours, with PBMCs isolated through density gradient centrifugation. PBMCs destined for TCR sequencing were cryopreserved in liquid nitrogen and later thawed in a 37 °C water bath. A purity of at least 90% was achieved for sorted or isolated CD4+, CD8+ and CD8+ TEMRA cells. A remark on this clonotype: What this receptor recognizes is not known. Base-call qualities are not available, and no considerably larger clone is one nucleotide away.

RNA was extracted using the RNeasy kit, and about 0.45 to 1 ug of the RNA was reverse transcribed with random hexamers. TCR beta CDR3 regions were amplified with the immunoSEQ multiplex PCR assay covering 54 Vbeta and 13 Jbeta segments. PCR amplification bias was corrected by using a synthetic template baseline for primer optimization and computational correction. On the study's bioinformatics: Reads were annotated to V, D and J genes per IMGT and analyzed with immunoSEQ Analyzer, keeping only productive sequences. Clonality was calculated as one minus the Shannon entropy normalized by log2 of the number of productive unique sequences. For each patient and control, public and private clones were evaluated within the 100 most prevalent clones. A clone was defined as Susac-specific if it was absent from the healthy and MS cohorts, from roughly 990 published viral clones and from other ImmuneACCESS disease sequences. TCRdb reprocessed the public reads (quality trimming at Q25 with fastp, clone calling with MiXCR) and kept in-frame beta chains. Records with the same CDR3 protein are collapsed into one entry carrying the most frequent genes and DNA. In this record, the V and J calls reflect TCRdb's handling and not the investigators' own analysis. Here the sample has about 180,000 distinct CDR3 sequences; under 95% occur a single time. The ten largest clonotypes hold 0.12% of the sample.

Reading the germline V gene gives CDR1 SGHTA and CDR2 FQGNSA. From V the trimming removes 2 bases and from J it removes 1 base, while the gene matches leave 7 bases of the junction unaccounted for. CDR3 length: 16 amino acids, cysteine to phenylalanine. The kept DNA is CDR3 alone, 48 bases in frame from the first base. Specimen: CD4+ T cells from PBMCs. The chain links TRBV7-2 with TRBJ2-7; 8 central nucleotides agree with TRBD2. This TCR came from a human donor with Susac syndrome. The CDR3 reads as follows: CASSLPLSGGSYEQYF. The DNA sequence follows: TGTGCCAGCAGCTTACCCCTGAGCGGGGGTTCCTACGAGCAGTACTTC.